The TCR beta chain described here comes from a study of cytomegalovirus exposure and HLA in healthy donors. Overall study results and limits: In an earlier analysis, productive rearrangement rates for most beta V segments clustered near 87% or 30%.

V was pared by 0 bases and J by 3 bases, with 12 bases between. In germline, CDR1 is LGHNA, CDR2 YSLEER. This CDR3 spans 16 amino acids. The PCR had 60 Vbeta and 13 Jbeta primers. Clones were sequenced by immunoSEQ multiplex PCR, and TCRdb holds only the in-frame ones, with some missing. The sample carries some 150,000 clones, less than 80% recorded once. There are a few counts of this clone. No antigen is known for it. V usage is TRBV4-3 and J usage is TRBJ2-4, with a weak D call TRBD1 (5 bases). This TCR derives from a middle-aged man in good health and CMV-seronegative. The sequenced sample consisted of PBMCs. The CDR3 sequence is CASSQERGTVKNIQYF. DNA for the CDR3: TGCGCCAGCAGCCAAGAAAGGGGTACTGTCAAAAACATTCAGTACTTC.